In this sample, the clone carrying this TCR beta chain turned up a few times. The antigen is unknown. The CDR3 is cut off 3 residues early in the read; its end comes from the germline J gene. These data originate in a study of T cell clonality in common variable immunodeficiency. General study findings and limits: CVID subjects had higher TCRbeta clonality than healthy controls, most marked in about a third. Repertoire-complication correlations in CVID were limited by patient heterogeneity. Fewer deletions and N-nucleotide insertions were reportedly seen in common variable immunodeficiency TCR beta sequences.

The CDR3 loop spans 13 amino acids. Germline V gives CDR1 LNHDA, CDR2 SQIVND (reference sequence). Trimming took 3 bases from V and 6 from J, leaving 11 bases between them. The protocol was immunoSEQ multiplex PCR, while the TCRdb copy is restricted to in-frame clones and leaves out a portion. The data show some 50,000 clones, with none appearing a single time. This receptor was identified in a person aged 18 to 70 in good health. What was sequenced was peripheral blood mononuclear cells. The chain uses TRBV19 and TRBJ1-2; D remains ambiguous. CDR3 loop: CASSIAGGDGYTF. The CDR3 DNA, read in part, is TGTGCCAGTAGTATTGCGGGAGGAGATGGC.